A single sample is the source of the 4 T cell receptor beta chains below, sequenced in a study of blood T cell repertoires in COVID-19. Produced via immunoSEQ multiplex PCR; TCRdb's table is partial and in-frame only. The sample includes under 200,000 clones, roughly 87% of them seen just once. The sequencing sample was made of PBMCs or T cells enriched from blood (not recorded which). The receptor set was obtained from a woman in her 50s who had recovered from COVID-19.

This clone was seen a few times. This chain links TRBV4-1 with TRBJ1-2, with a tentative D call TRBD1 (5 bases). The CDR3 spans 15 residues. Between the trimmed V and J ends, which lost 1 base and 8 bases, there was a span of 17 bases. In germline, CDR1 is MGHRA, CDR2 YSYEKL. The CDR3 reads CASSQVSDSLSGYTF. The CDR3 nucleotides are TGCGCCAGCAGCCAAGTATCCGACAGTCTCAGCGGCTACACCTTC.

The gene calls are TRBV29-1 and TRBJ2-5; D gene unclear. Per the germline V gene, CDR1 is SQVTM and CDR2 is ANQGSEA. V shed 7 bases and J shed 1 base, with 10 bases lying between them. The CDR3 totals 12 residues. CDR3 region: CSASGFQETQYF. The CDR3 nucleotides are TGCAGCGCCTCAGGCTTCCAAGAGACCCAGTACTTC.

The chain is built from TRBV6-4 and TRBJ2-1; 16 nucleotides align to TRBD2. The CDR3 is 16 amino acids. V shed 5 bases, J shed 10 bases, and the junction held 8 bases outside the gene matches. Per germline, CDR1 MRHNA and CDR2 SNTAGT. The CDR3 is CASSPGLAGGLSEQFF. For the CDR3, the DNA is TGTGCCAGCAGTCCGGGACTAGCGGGAGGGTTATCGGAGCAGTTCTTC.

The chain couples TRBV11-3 to TRBJ2-1; no clear D. Germline V gives CDR1 SGHNT, CDR2 YENEEA. V lost 2 bases and J 7 bases, leaving 15 bases between the germline ends. This CDR3 contains 15 residues. The CDR3 DNA sequence: TGTGCCAGCAGCTTAATTGCAACGGGTGCTAATGAGCAGTTCTTC. This encodes CASSLIATGANEQFF.